This TCR beta chain was documented in a study of glioma-infiltrating T cells listed by TCRdb under 2016. In the study overall: The low-grade gliomas were WHO grade II oligodendrogliomas or astrocytomas, while the glioblastomas were WHO grade IV tumors sampled at initial diagnosis rather than at recurrent diagnosis. Glioma patients received dexamethasone for six or fewer days before surgery. The sequencing target for blood libraries was about 4.5- to 11-fold coverage of roughly 950,000 peripheral T cells. TCR alpha- and beta-chain repertoires were sequenced from glioma tissue, non-neoplastic brain tissue and matched peripheral blood mononuclear cells. To measure divergence between tissue and blood T-cell populations, each tissue-infiltrating repertoire was compared with the peripheral blood repertoire of the same patient. The paired cohort comprised three low-grade glioma patients, about eight primary glioblastoma patients and three non-glioma patients contributing non-neoplastic brain tissue. The full study reports these points: Group comparisons were based on small numbers of patients: three non-neoplastic, three low-grade glioma and eight glioblastoma patients. In non-neoplastic patients, VJ-independent divergence between tissue and blood fell below expectation, whereas in all gliomas, and especially in low-grade gliomas, the divergence rose above expectation. Patients with low tissue-blood divergence were marked by a signature set of shared blood CDR3 motifs, and that set was depleted in highly divergent patients. Very few CDR3 sequences were shared between tissue and blood, attributed to high CDR3 diversity and limited sampling.

This clonotype appeared many times. It has no known antigen specificity. No qualities accompany the bases; no much larger clone lies one base away. The iRepertoire nested amplicon-rescue multiplex PCR (arm-PCR) platform was used to amplify TCR alpha and beta CDR3 regions from RNA. The input for one-step reverse transcription and amplification was roughly 85-400 ng of either tissue mRNA or PBMC total RNA. Following bead purification, Illumina adapters were added by a secondary multiplex PCR, and libraries between 200 and 400 bp were gel-purified. Internal 6-nucleotide barcodes were carried by the libraries and were used for demultiplexing. Libraries were sequenced on an Illumina MiSeq with 2x220 or 2x250 nucleotide paired-end reads. As for the authors' bioinformatics: Paired reads were merged with FLASH 1.2.11 and aligned to the GRCh37 human genome with BWA-MEM before extracting TRA and TRB reads. For V and J assignment, an IMGT-derived reference of cassette sequences and CDR3 motifs that included pseudogenes was used. Reads were translated in three frames, and productive CDR3s were defined as those with a C...FGXG motif and no stop codons. A clonotype was defined as a unique combination of a V-J cassette pair and a CDR3 amino acid sequence. Hamming distance filtering was applied to reads, with thresholds set by the sequence error rate of each sample in mapped regions. TCRdb reprocessed the public reads (quality trimming at Q25 with fastp, clone calling with MiXCR) and kept in-frame beta chains. Rows matching on CDR3 protein sequence are summarized as one entry with the most common DNA and genes. The V and J calls reflect TCRdb's pipeline rather than the authors' work. The sample includes around 390,000 distinct CDR3 sequences, with 41% observed a single time. In total, the top ten clones hold more than 10% of the sample.

Surgical brain or tumor specimens were cryofrozen in liquid nitrogen immediately after resection, and peripheral blood cells were collected concurrently. Trimming removed 5 bases from V and 2 bases from J, leaving 8 bases between the germline ends. The CDR1 and CDR2 encoded by the germline V gene are MNHNS and SASEGT. The cysteine opens and the phenylalanine closes a CDR3 of 13 amino acids. Kept here is only the CDR3 DNA, which spans 39 bases and is read in frame from base 1. The chain links TRBV6-1 with TRBJ2-3; D gene: possibly TRBD1, on 6 matching bases. The TCR originated in a human donor with low-grade glioma or glioblastoma, undergoing nonglioma brain surgery, or in good health (not recorded which). The sequencing sample was made of glioma tissue, nonneoplastic brain tissue, or PBMCs (not recorded which). The CDR3 reads CASSRQATDTQYF. The nucleotides read TGTGCCAGCAGTCGACAGGCCACAGATACGCAGTATTTT.